The entry below describes one TCR beta chain. Its matching antigen is unknown. This sample stems from a study of T-cell memory formation after mild COVID-19. Findings of the study overall: The main location of contracting CD4+ clones was CM and EM, and that of contracting CD8+ clones was EMRA.

TCRdb reanalysed the 5' RACE reads using MiXCR and keeps one entry per CDR3 protein. The profile shows about 540,000 distinct CDR3 sequences, roughly 20% of them singletons. The specimen was PBMCs or a T cell subset sorted from them (not recorded which). This clonotype originated in an adult woman who had mild COVID-19 (a few samples of this study predate the infection). Cell type and time point are not known.

The CDR3 coding sequence is TGTGCCAGCAGCATACAGGGGGCCCTCTCTGGAAACACCATATATTTT. As protein: CASSIQGALSGNTIYF. This chain connects TRBV7-2 to TRBJ1-3, with 9 bases aligning to TRBD1. V gave up 5 bases and J gave up 0 bases; unmatched junction bases: 5. CDR1 and CDR2 (germline): SGHTA, FQGNSA. This CDR3 has 16 amino acids. The full variable domain, completed using reference TRBV7-2 and TRBJ1-3, is GAGVSQSPSNKVTEKGKDVELRCDPISGHTALYWYRQSLGQGLEFLIYFQGNSAPDKSGLPSDRFSAERTGGSVSTLTIQRTQQEDSAVYLCASSIQGALSGNTIYFGEGSWLTVV.